These 27 T cell receptor beta chains came from one sample sequenced in a study of response to subunit inactivated influenza vaccine. TCRdb analysed the RT-PCR reads with MiXCR anew, one entry per CDR3 protein. The table includes about 610,000 distinct CDR3 sequences, 12% to 15% detected once. Here the sequenced sample was PBMCs from blood, taken 11 to 12 days after vaccination. The receptor source for this set is a man in his fifties who received an inactivated influenza vaccine.

The rearrangement joins TRBV20-1 to TRBJ2-1; 12 bases agree with TRBD2. Germline CDR1 and CDR2: DFQATT and SNEGSKA (reference sequence). This CDR3 has 19 residues. V lost 2 bases, J lost 1 base, and 12 bases stayed unmatched. CDR3 region: CSARPRWLAGGLSYNEQFF. CDR3 DNA sequence: TGCAGTGCTAGACCCAGGTGGCTAGCGGGGGGGCTTTCCTACAATGAGCAGTTCTTC.

The V call is TRBV4-1, the J call TRBJ1-3; 7 bases align to TRBD1. Germline V CDR1 and CDR2: MGHRA, YSYEKL. With 1 base clipped from V and 7 bases from J, the junction kept 4 bases outside the gene matches. The CDR3 covers 14 residues. CDR3 in DNA: TGCGCCAGCAGCCAAGGCCCAGGGGGGAACACCATATATTTT. Amino acid sequence: CASSQGPGGNTIYF.

The rearrangement joins TRBV3-1 to TRBJ2-7; TRBD1 is a possible D gene (6 bases). V was cut by 4 bases and J by 2 bases, with 15 bases left in between. CDR1 is LGHDT, CDR2 YNNKEL, per germline (reference sequence). This CDR3 has 15 amino acids. Here the CDR3 DNA reads TGTGCCAGCAGCCGAACGACAGGCGACACCTACGAGCAGTACTTC. Its protein is CASSRTTGDTYEQYF.

There are a few counts of this clonotype. The chain combines TRBV9 with TRBJ2-7; TRBD1 matches at 7 bases. CDR3 length equals 15 residues. Germline-derived CDR1 and CDR2 are SGDLS and YYNGEE. With V trimmed by 0 bases and J by 0 bases, 3 bases remained unmatched. CDR3 nucleotides: TGTGCCAGCAGCGTAGGAGGGACAGACTCCTACGAGCAGTACTTC. Protein product: CASSVGGTDSYEQYF.

The J gene is TRBJ2-7, the V gene TRBV5-6; tentatively, D is TRBD1 or TRBD2 (5 bases each). V was trimmed by 4 bases and J by 9 bases, leaving 20 bases between them. Germline V gene lookup returns CDR1 SGHDT and CDR2 YYEEEE. The CDR3 loop spans 14 amino acids. CDR3 DNA sequence: TGTGCCAGCAGCCCCCGGGACGCGGCTTTTGGGCAGTACTTC. Protein sequence: CASSPRDAAFGQYF. The full variable domain, in which reference TRBV5-6 and TRBJ2-7 provide the parts outside the CDR3, is DAGVTQSPTHLIKTRGQQVTLRCSPKSGHDTVSWYQQALGQGPQFIFQYYEEEERQRGNFPDRFSGHQFPNYSSELNVNALLLGDSALYLCASSPRDAAFGQYFGPGTRLTVT.

This clonotype was seen many times. CDR3 nucleotide sequence: TGTGCCAGCAGACGTAGCGCCCTAGGAGAGACCCAGTACTTC. Residues: CASRRSALGETQYF. The V gene is TRBV2, the J gene TRBJ2-5; D is possibly TRBD2 (5 bases). This CDR3 region has 14 residues. The V end lost 6 bases, the J end lost 4 bases, and 15 bases lay between the germline ends. CDR1 and CDR2 (germline): SNHLY, FYNNEI.

The chain has TRBV7-9 and TRBJ1-1, with 8 positions matching TRBD1. Germline CDR1 reads SEHNR; CDR2 reads FQNEAQ (reference sequence). The V gene end was trimmed by 8 bases and the J gene end by 8 bases; junction bases not matched to a gene: 10. The CDR3 consists of 13 residues. In nucleotides, the CDR3 is TGTGCCAGCGAGAACCTAGGGACAGGAGAAGCTTTCTTT. The encoded protein is CASENLGTGEAFF.

The V gene is TRBV20-1, the J gene TRBJ2-3; 7 nucleotides agree with TRBD2. V was pared by 6 bases and J by 0 bases, with 3 bases of the junction left unmatched. Germline assignment: CDR1 DFQATT and CDR2 SNEGSKA (reference sequence). This CDR3 comprises 13 residues. The CDR3 DNA reads TGCAGTGCCCTAGCGGAAAGCACAGATACGCAGTATTTT. Encoded protein: CSALAESTDTQYF.

V usage is TRBV15 and J usage is TRBJ2-1; 7 nucleotides agree with TRBD2. This CDR3 comprises 16 residues. Germline V CDR1 and CDR2: LNHNV, YYDKDF (reference sequence). Germline trimming cut 5 bases from V and 4 bases from J; bases unmatched to any gene: 11. This chain's CDR3 is CATSHKGKRGYNEQFF. The CDR3 coding sequence is TGTGCCACCAGCCACAAGGGCAAGCGGGGTTACAATGAGCAGTTCTTC.

The chain couples TRBV15 to TRBJ1-1; the match to TRBD1 covers 8 bases. Germline V CDR1 and CDR2: LNHNV, YYDKDF (reference sequence). V shed 5 bases, J shed 5 bases, and the junction held 7 bases outside the gene matches. CDR3 length: 14 amino acids. The CDR3 spells CATSVITGGTEAFF. For the CDR3, the DNA is TGTGCCACCAGCGTAATTACAGGGGGTACTGAAGCTTTCTTT.

This clonotype was observed many times. The gene calls are TRBV3-1 and TRBJ2-3; 8 bases match TRBD2. The CDR3 totals 13 residues. Looked up from germline, CDR1 is LGHDT and CDR2 is YNNKEL (reference sequence). V was clipped by 4 bases and J by 8 bases; unmatched bases: 5. The CDR3 here is CASSRREGSTQYF. CDR3 nucleotides: TGTGCCAGCAGCCGCCGGGAGGGGAGTACGCAGTATTTT.

This chain joins TRBV27 and TRBJ2-6; 7 bases agree with TRBD2. Trimming cost V 5 bases and J 3 bases; bases outside gene matches: 7. CDR3 length equals 16 residues. In germline, CDR1 is MNHEY, CDR2 SMNVEV (reference sequence). The chain's CDR3 is CASSPLGGDGANVLTF. CDR3 in DNA: TGTGCCAGCAGTCCCCTGGGAGGGGATGGGGCCAACGTCCTGACTTTC.

The table lists this clonotype with a few counts. The chain combines TRBV12-3 or TRBV12-4 with TRBJ2-1, with D perhaps matching TRBD2 (6 bases). This CDR3 has 15 amino acids. V lost 6 bases and J lost 5, with 17 bases in between. The CDR3 protein is CASRPEGLWNNEQFF. As DNA, the CDR3 is TGTGCCAGCAGACCCGAGGGACTTTGGAACAATGAGCAGTTCTTC.

The chain combines TRBV12-3 or TRBV12-4 with TRBJ2-1, with 12 bases aligning to TRBD2. V lost 9 bases to trimming and J lost 8 bases; unmatched junction nucleotides: 5. CDR3 size: 13 residues. The chain's CDR3 is CASWTSGVYEQFF. CDR3 coding DNA: TGTGCCAGTTGGACTAGCGGGGTGTATGAGCAGTTCTTC.

This clonotype appeared many times. The chain links TRBV4-2 to TRBJ2-3; 12 bases match TRBD1. The CDR3 extends over 16 amino acids. The junction had 6 bases not matched to a gene; V was cut back by 2 bases and J by 6 bases. CDR1 is LGHNA, CDR2 YNFKEQ, per germline. Written as DNA, the CDR3 is TGTGCCAGCAGCCAATTCGGGACAGGGGGCGCCGATACGCAGTATTTT. Amino acids: CASSQFGTGGADTQYF.

The table lists this clonotype with a few counts. V gene TRBV7-9 combines with J gene TRBJ2-2; TRBD1 might be the D (5 bases). Trimming stripped 4 bases from V and 4 bases from J, with 13 bases between. In germline, CDR1 is SEHNR, CDR2 FQNEAQ (reference sequence). CDR3 length: 15 residues. CDR3 coding DNA: TGTGCCAGCAGCTATGCAGGGTGGGGCACCGGGGAGCTGTTTTTT. This sequence encodes CASSYAGWGTGELFF.

There are a few counts of this clonotype. The rearrangement joins TRBV10-3 to TRBJ2-1; TRBD1 matches 9 bases. Germline V gene lookup returns CDR1 ENHRY and CDR2 SYGVKD. The length of the CDR3 is 15 residues. The junction had 10 bases not matched to a gene; V was cut back by 6 bases and J by 7 bases. The DNA for the CDR3 is TGTGCCATCAGGCCGGGACAGGGAAATCGTAATGAGCAGTTCTTC. Residues: CAIRPGQGNRNEQFF.

The rearrangement uses TRBV25-1 and TRBJ2-7, with 7 bases lining up with TRBD2. Germline V lookup: CDR1 MGHDK, CDR2 SYGVNS. V lost 6 bases, J lost 0 bases, and 8 bases stayed unmatched. This CDR3 comprises 15 residues. CDR3 protein: CASSRTSVSSYEQYF. The CDR3 nucleotides are TGTGCCAGCAGCCGAACTAGCGTGAGCTCCTACGAGCAGTACTTC.

This clonotype appeared many times. The chain links TRBV28 to TRBJ2-1, with D unresolved. Germline V gene sequence: CDR1 MDHEN, CDR2 SYDVKM. V gave up 6 bases and J gave up 8 bases, with 8 bases separating them. The CDR3 contains 11 residues. CDR3 coding DNA: TGTGCCAGCAGGAACTTTGATGAGCAGTTCTTC. It codes for CASRNFDEQFF.

At least ten counts were recorded for this clonotype. The V and J genes are TRBV7-9 and TRBJ2-2; D not resolved. The V end lost 3 bases, the J end lost 0 bases, and 11 bases lay between the germline ends. The CDR3 extends over 16 amino acids. Germline assignment: CDR1 SEHNR and CDR2 FQNEAQ (reference sequence). CDR3 DNA sequence: TGTGCCAGCAGCTTTTATGAAGGACCGAACACCGGGGAGCTGTTTTTT. The encoded protein is CASSFYEGPNTGELFF.

Remarks on this clonotype: This sequence may be a read error, since a much larger clone differs from it by one base. The rearrangement joins TRBV14 to TRBJ2-7; no reliable D call. This CDR3 has 11 residues. Germline lookup yields CDR1 SGHDN and CDR2 FVKESK. V was cut by 2 bases and J by 4 bases, with 3 bases left in between. The CDR3, as DNA: TGTGCCAGCAGCCAAAAGTACGAGCAGTACTTC. Translated: CASSQKYEQYF.

In this sample, this clonotype turned up a few times. One junction end disagrees with the germline gene, perhaps due to a read error. CDR3 sequence: CASSYYAPGSPLHF. The CDR3 region has the DNA TGTGCCAGCAGCTACTATGCTCCGGGTTCACCCCTCCACTTT. This rearrangement joins TRBV6-2 or TRBV6-3 to TRBJ1-6, with unresolved D. This CDR3 comprises 14 residues. Germline CDR1 is MNHEY and CDR2 is SVGEGT.

The V gene is TRBV29-1, the J gene TRBJ1-1; possible D gene TRBD1, 6 bases. The CDR3 contains 13 residues. From germline, CDR1 is SQVTM and CDR2 ANQGSEA. V lost 5 bases, J lost 1 base, and 11 bases lay in between. The CDR3 loop reads CSVNQGTNTEAFF. The CDR3 coding sequence is TGCAGCGTTAACCAGGGGACGAACACTGAAGCTTTCTTT.

This clonotype was found a few times. This chain's CDR3 is CASSGWTSGTDTQYF. For the CDR3, the DNA is TGTGCCAGCAGTGGATGGACTAGCGGCACAGATACGCAGTATTTT. This chain links TRBV6-1 with TRBJ2-3; 9 nucleotides match TRBD2. From germline, CDR1 is MNHNS and CDR2 SASEGT. CDR3 length: 15 amino acids. The V and J ends lost 4 bases and 1 base, in that order; junction bases with no gene match: 3.

The chain carries TRBV5-1 and TRBJ1-5, with D perhaps TRBD1 (5 bases). In germline, CDR1 is SGHRS, CDR2 YFSETQ. The CDR3 length is 16 residues. Trimming removed 4 bases at V and 0 bases at J, with 14 bases between. Here the CDR3 DNA reads TGCGCCAGCAGCGCAGGGACCGGGGGTAGCAATCAGCCCCAGCATTTT. Protein sequence: CASSAGTGGSNQPQHF. Variable domain in full (rest from reference TRBV5-1 and TRBJ1-5): KAGVTQTPRYLIKTRGQQVTLSCSPISGHRSVSWYQQTPGQGLQFLFEYFSETQRNKGNFPGRFSGRQFSNSRSEMNVSTLELGDSALYLCASSAGTGGSNQPQHFGDGTRLSIL.

This clonotype came up a few times. The chain is built from TRBV20-1 and TRBJ2-5; D is perhaps TRBD1 (5 bases). CDR3 size: 13 residues. Trimming left V 6 bases short and J 4 bases short, with 15 bases between. Germline-derived CDR1 and CDR2 are DFQATT and SNEGSKA (reference sequence). The CDR3 DNA follows: TGCAGTGCGACCTCCAGGGTTGGAGAGACCCAGTACTTC. Protein product: CSATSRVGETQYF.

The chain couples TRBV12-3 or TRBV12-4 to TRBJ2-4, with 7 positions matching TRBD2. The CDR3 runs to 16 residues. Trimming cost V 1 base and J 3 bases; bases outside gene matches: 6. The DNA for the CDR3 is TGTGCCAGCAGTTTAGGTCCACCGGGGGGCAAAAACATTCAGTACTTC. Its translation: CASSLGPPGGKNIQYF.